This T cell receptor (beta chain) was sequenced during a study of T cell repertoires in cytomegalovirus infection. Study-level information: Signatures in public TCR beta sequences pointed to both CMV infection and matching HLA type.

With respect to this clonotype: Its cognate antigen is unknown.

Via MiXCR, TCRdb re-called the reads, giving one row per CDR3 protein. The profile covers 800,000 to 950,000 distinct CDR3 sequences, with 32% appearing a single time and 9.5% to 15% taken by the ten largest. The CDR3 consists of 14 residues. V was shortened by 5 bases and J by 2 bases, with 13 bases between the two germline ends. Germline CDR1 and CDR2: SEHNR and FQNEAQ (reference sequence). Study-level findings and limits: Accumulated public TCR beta family frequency recognized individuals carrying CMV together with the relevant HLA.

The chain joins TRBV7-9 to TRBJ2-7; D is uncertain. This receptor was identified in a human donor in good health (CMV status not recorded). Some clones in this sample may be carry-over from other donors' samples. The sample here was cultured CD8+ T cells from PBMCs, taken from culture after CMV antigen stimulation. This CDR3 reads CASSPVGLPYEQYV. CDR3 sequence (DNA): TGTGCCAGCAGCCCCGTCGGGCTACCCTACGAGCAGTACGTC.